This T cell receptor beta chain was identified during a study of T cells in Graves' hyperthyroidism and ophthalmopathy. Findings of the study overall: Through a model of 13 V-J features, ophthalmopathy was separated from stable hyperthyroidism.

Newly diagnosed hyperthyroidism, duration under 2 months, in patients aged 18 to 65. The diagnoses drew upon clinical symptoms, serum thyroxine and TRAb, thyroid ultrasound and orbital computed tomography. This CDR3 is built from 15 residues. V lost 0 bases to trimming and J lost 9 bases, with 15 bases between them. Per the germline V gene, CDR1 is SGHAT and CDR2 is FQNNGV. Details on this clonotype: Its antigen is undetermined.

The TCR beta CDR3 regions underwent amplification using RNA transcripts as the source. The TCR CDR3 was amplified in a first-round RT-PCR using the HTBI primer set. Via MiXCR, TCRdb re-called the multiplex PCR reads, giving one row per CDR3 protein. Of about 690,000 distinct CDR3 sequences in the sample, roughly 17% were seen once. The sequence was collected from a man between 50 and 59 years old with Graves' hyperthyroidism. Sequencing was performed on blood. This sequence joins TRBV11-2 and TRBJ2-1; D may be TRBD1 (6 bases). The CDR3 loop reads CASSLDRGKVGEQFF. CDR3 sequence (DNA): TGTGCCAGCAGCTTAGACAGGGGTAAGGTGGGTGAGCAGTTCTTC.